The 20 T cell receptor beta chains reported below all come from one sample, sequenced in a study of blood T cell repertoires in COVID-19. Repertoires were generated with immunoSEQ multiplex PCR, while TCRdb's copy carries only in-frame clones and drops some. The sample yields 200,000 to 250,000 clones, under 90% seen once. The sample taken for sequencing was PBMCs or T cells enriched from blood (not recorded which). These receptors originate from a man in his sixties who had recovered from COVID-19.

J is TRBJ2-1 and V is TRBV7-9; D remains ambiguous. Trimming shortened V by 4 bases and J by 0 bases, and 16 bases separated the two germline ends. From germline, CDR1 is SEHNR and CDR2 FQNEAQ (reference sequence). The CDR3 sequence is 17 residues long. The CDR3 nucleotides are TGTGCCAGCAGCTACGCAACCCCAACTCACTCCTACAATGAGCAGTTCTTC. It encodes CASSYATPTHSYNEQFF.

The V gene is TRBV5-4, the J gene TRBJ1-2, with 7 positions matching TRBD1. Unmatched junction bases numbered 7, after V lost 4 bases and J lost 1 base. The CDR3 runs to 15 residues. Germline V lookup: CDR1 SGHNT, CDR2 YYREEE (reference sequence). The chain's CDR3 is CASSAYRGLNYGYTF. The DNA for the CDR3 is TGTGCCAGCAGCGCTTACAGGGGCCTTAACTATGGCTACACCTTC.

As to this clone: The junction does not match germline at one end; this may be a read error. Other DNA variants within this sample encode the same CDR3. The J gene is TRBJ1-1, the V gene TRBV12-3 or TRBV12-4; D not resolved. The CDR3 consists of 13 residues. The CDR3 here is CASTLGQNTEAFF. CDR3 DNA: TGTGCCAGCACTTTAGGTCAGAACACTGAAGCTTTCTTT.

The genes are TRBV2 and TRBJ1-5, with D possibly matching TRBD1 (5 bases). The CDR3 extends over 14 amino acids. CDR1 is SNHLY, CDR2 FYNNEI, per germline. V gave up 6 bases and J gave up 3 bases, with 12 bases separating them. The CDR3 DNA follows: TGTGCCAGCAGACAGCAGGGTAACAATCAGCCCCAGCATTTT. This encodes CASRQQGNNQPQHF.

The V call is TRBV2, the J call TRBJ1-2; 10 nucleotides line up with TRBD1. J gave up 7 bases and V 4 bases, and 3 bases lay outside the gene matches. Germline V lookup: CDR1 SNHLY, CDR2 FYNNEI. The CDR3 covers 13 residues. CDR3 sequence reads: CASSGTGGLGYTF. Written as DNA, the CDR3 is TGTGCCAGCAGTGGGACAGGGGGTCTTGGCTACACCTTC. The full variable domain, rest sourced from reference TRBV2 and TRBJ1-2, is EPEVTQTPSHQVTQMGQEVILRCVPISNHLYFYWYRQILGQKVEFLVSFYNNEISEKSEIFDDQFSVERPDGSNFTLKIRSTKLEDSAMYFCASSGTGGLGYTFGSGTRLTVV.

The rearrangement links TRBV5-1 to TRBJ2-3; D perhaps matches TRBD1 (6 bases). CDR1 is SGHRS and CDR2 is YFSETQ in the germline V gene. CDR3 length: 13 residues. V dropped 5 bases and J dropped 7 bases, with 14 bases sitting between them. In DNA, the CDR3 is TGCGCCAGCAGTGGTCAGGGGTTGTATACGCAGTATTTT. This encodes CASSGQGLYTQYF.

The chain's CDR3 is CASSEVLGVGYTF. In DNA form, the CDR3 reads TGTGCCAGCAGTGAAGTTCTAGGGGTTGGCTACACCTTC. V gene TRBV6-1 combines with J gene TRBJ1-2; TRBD1 might be the D (5 bases). Per germline, CDR1 MNHNS and CDR2 SASEGT. Trimming removed 1 base from V and 7 bases from J, with 10 bases in between. This CDR3 is built from 13 residues.

The V and J genes are TRBV4-3 and TRBJ2-1, with D perhaps TRBD2 (5 bases). Trimming shortened V by 4 bases and J by 5 bases, and 15 bases separated the two germline ends. The CDR3 loop spans 15 amino acids. Germline CDR1 and CDR2: LGHNA and YSLEER. This CDR3 is CASSPAGNRNNEQFF. In nucleotides, the CDR3 is TGCGCCAGCAGCCCAGCCGGGAACCGGAACAATGAGCAGTTCTTC.

The J gene is TRBJ1-5, the V gene TRBV19; D uncertain. The CDR3 is 13 residues long. Germline CDR1 and CDR2: LNHDA and SQIVND (reference sequence). V lost 5 bases and J 6 bases, leaving 11 bases between the germline ends. The DNA of the CDR3 is TGTGCCAGTAGTCCTCGGGGAGGTCAGCCCCAGCATTTT. Protein: CASSPRGGQPQHF.

This sequence joins TRBV6-5 and TRBJ2-1; 15 bases fit TRBD2. The germline V gene has CDR1 MNHEY and CDR2 SVGAGI. The CDR3 has 14 amino acids. J was trimmed by 4 bases and V by 10 bases; bases with no gene match: 2. The CDR3 spells CATGLAGGYNEQFF. CDR3 DNA sequence: TGTGCCACCGGACTAGCGGGGGGGTACAATGAGCAGTTCTTC.

This chain uses TRBV5-6 with TRBJ1-1; D is unresolved. Trimming took 0 bases from V and 4 from J, leaving 13 bases between them. CDR3 length: 15 residues. Germline-derived CDR1 and CDR2 are SGHDT and YYEEEE. DNA for the CDR3: TGTGCCAGCAGCTTGGCCGGGTGGGAGGCCACTGAAGCTTTCTTT. Protein sequence: CASSLAGWEATEAFF.

This clone was counted ten times or more. V gene TRBV5-1 combines with J gene TRBJ2-7; perhaps TRBD1 as D (5 bases). Trimming removed 0 bases at V and 4 bases at J, with 8 bases between. Germline V lookup: CDR1 SGHRS, CDR2 YFSETQ. This CDR3 comprises 13 residues. The CDR3 nucleotides read TGCGCCAGCAGCTTGGAGGGGAAATACGAGCAGTACTTC. As protein: CASSLEGKYEQYF.

The CDR3 DNA reads as TGTGCCAGCAGTGAAGGGAGTAGCAATCAGCCCCAGCATTTT. Encoded protein: CASSEGSSNQPQHF. The genes are TRBV2 and TRBJ1-5, with unresolved D. The CDR3 extends over 14 amino acids. V was clipped by 1 base and J by 0 bases, with 4 bases between them. The germline V gene has CDR1 SNHLY and CDR2 FYNNEI.

The chain links TRBV5-8 to TRBJ2-2; 7 bases agree with TRBD1. The CDR3 totals 17 residues. The V gene's germline CDR1 is SGHTS and CDR2 YDEGEE. V lost 7 bases to trimming and J lost 0 bases; unmatched junction nucleotides: 12. CDR3 DNA: TGTGCCAGCTCTCCCCTACCCGGGACAGCGAACACCGGGGAGCTGTTTTTT. This sequence encodes CASSPLPGTANTGELFF. The full variable domain, its missing parts supplied by reference TRBV5-8 and TRBJ2-2, is EAGVTQSPTHLIKTRGQQATLRCSPISGHTSVYWYQQALGLGLQFLLWYDEGEERNRGNFPPRFSGRQFPNYSSELNVNALELEDSALYLCASSPLPGTANTGELFFGEGSRLTVL.

This chain's CDR3 is CASSRDRGEKLFF. The CDR3 bases are TGTGCCAGCAGCCGGGACAGGGGGGAAAAACTGTTTTTT. The J gene is TRBJ1-4, the V gene TRBV6-5; the match to TRBD1 covers 11 bases. The CDR3 contains 13 residues. V shed 6 bases, J shed 8 bases, and the junction held 2 bases outside the gene matches. Germline V lookup: CDR1 MNHEY, CDR2 SVGAGI.

This CDR3 reads CASSSRDPGTEAFF. CDR3 DNA sequence: TGTGCCAGCAGCTCACGCGATCCCGGGACTGAAGCTTTCTTT. V usage is TRBV7-2 and J usage is TRBJ1-1; D is ambiguous. V was trimmed by 4 bases and J by 5 bases, leaving 14 bases between them. Germline CDR1 and CDR2: SGHTA and FQGNSA. The CDR3 runs to 14 residues. Full variable domain (remainder filled in from reference TRBV7-2 and TRBJ1-1): GAGVSQSPSNKVTEKGKDVELRCDPISGHTALYWYRQSLGQGLEFLIYFQGNSAPDKSGLPSDRFSAERTGGSVSTLTIQRTQQEDSAVYLCASSSRDPGTEAFFGQGTRLTVV.

In nucleotides, the CDR3 is TGTGCCAGCAGCTTAGAGGGGAACGGGGAGCTGTTTTTT. Its protein is CASSLEGNGELFF. V gene TRBV7-2 combines with J gene TRBJ2-2; D perhaps matches TRBD1 (5 bases). The CDR3 length is 13 residues. Germline assignment: CDR1 SGHTA and CDR2 FQGNSA. Between the trimmed V and J ends, which lost 1 base and 7 bases, there was a span of 7 bases.

J is TRBJ2-2 and V is TRBV7-9; D possibly corresponds to TRBD2 (6 bases). This CDR3 is built from 12 residues. V was clipped by 3 bases and J by 7 bases, with 6 bases between them. Per the germline V gene, CDR1 is SEHNR and CDR2 is FQNEAQ (reference sequence). The CDR3 reads CASSFGGGELFF. CDR3 bases: TGTGCCAGCAGCTTCGGGGGCGGGGAGCTGTTTTTT.

The V and J genes are TRBV5-1 and TRBJ1-4; no reliable D call. The CDR3 covers 13 residues. The germline V and J ends were trimmed by 0 bases and 7 bases, with 7 bases remaining between them. Looked up from germline, CDR1 is SGHRS and CDR2 is YFSETQ. The CDR3 DNA follows: TGCGCCAGCAGCTTGGGTGCGAGTGAAAAACTGTTTTTT. Translation: CASSLGASEKLFF.

The V gene is TRBV2, the J gene TRBJ2-1; TRBD1 agrees at 9 bases. The CDR3 runs to 17 residues. The ends lost 4 bases at V and 2 bases at J; junction bases unmatched: 9. The germline V gene encodes CDR1 SNHLY and CDR2 FYNNEI. CDR3 sequence: CASSGPLRDRAYNEQFF. The DNA of the CDR3 is TGTGCCAGCAGTGGACCACTCCGGGACAGGGCCTACAATGAGCAGTTCTTC.